A single sample gave rise to the 25 T cell receptor beta chains below, sequenced in a study of T-cell memory formation after mild COVID-19. TCRdb processed the 5' RACE reads anew with MiXCR; each CDR3 protein has one entry. The sample comprises around 130,000 distinct CDR3 sequences, 11% to 15% of which are singletons, and about 27% rests with the top ten. What was sequenced was PBMCs or a T cell subset sorted from them (not recorded which). The receptors shown here come from an adult woman who had mild COVID-19 (a few samples of this study predate the infection). Cell type and time point are not known.

The rearrangement links TRBV12-3 or TRBV12-4 to TRBJ2-3, with 11 bases aligning to TRBD2. There are 16 residues in the CDR3. Trimming at V came to 1 base and at J to 4 bases, leaving 4 bases not matched to a gene. CDR3: CASSLVAGGAADTQYF. CDR3 nucleotide sequence: TGTGCCAGCAGTTTAGTAGCGGGGGGGGCCGCAGATACGCAGTATTTT.

This clonotype was seen a few times. The chain carries TRBV12-3 or TRBV12-4 and TRBJ2-1; 9 nucleotides agree with TRBD1. V was pared by 6 bases and J by 6 bases, with 9 bases of the junction left unmatched. The CDR3 is 15 residues long. CDR3 nucleotide sequence: TGTGCCAGCAGCCGACTGGGACAGGGATTCAATGAGCAGTTCTTC. Translated: CASSRLGQGFNEQFF.

This clonotype was seen once. This rearrangement joins TRBV27 to TRBJ2-7, with TRBD1 matching over 8 bases. Unmatched junction bases numbered 10, after V lost 7 bases and J lost 2 bases. The CDR3 totals 15 residues. Per the germline V gene, CDR1 is MNHEY and CDR2 is SMNVEV (reference sequence). Here the CDR3 reads CASTAGQGWAYEQYF. The CDR3 DNA follows: TGTGCCAGCACCGCAGGACAGGGCTGGGCCTACGAGCAGTACTTC.

The chain employs TRBV6-5 and TRBJ2-7; 8 positions match TRBD2. The CDR3 extends over 15 amino acids. Looked up from germline, CDR1 is MNHEY and CDR2 is SVGAGI. With V trimmed by 6 bases and J by 5 bases, 12 bases remained unmatched. CDR3 loop: CASSRPGLVKDEQYF. The DNA for the CDR3 is TGTGCCAGCAGCCGACCGGGACTAGTAAAGGACGAGCAGTACTTC.

A few counts support this clonotype. In DNA, the CDR3 is TGCAGTGCCCCGAGCGGGGTGTACAATGAGCAGTTCTTC. Translating it yields CSAPSGVYNEQFF. The chain uses TRBV20-1 and TRBJ2-1; 7 bases agree with TRBD2. The CDR3 length is 13 residues. The ends lost 6 bases at V and 4 bases at J; junction bases unmatched: 6. The germline CDR1 and CDR2 sequences are DFQATT and SNEGSKA (reference sequence).

The chain recombines TRBV29-1 with TRBJ2-7; 8 bases are shared with TRBD1. Germline CDR1 SQVTM, CDR2 ANQGSEA. V shed 7 bases and J 6 bases; nucleotides not matched to a gene: 11. This CDR3 spans 13 amino acids. The CDR3 region has the DNA TGCAGCGCAGTCGGACAGGGAGGCGCCGAGCAGTACTTC. Amino acids: CSAVGQGGAEQYF.

Written as DNA, the CDR3 is TGTGCCACCGCGGACGGTAATCAGCCCCAGCATTTT. Protein: CATADGNQPQHF. V gene TRBV24-1 combines with J gene TRBJ1-5; D is uncertain. CDR3 length equals 12 residues. V was clipped by 9 bases and J by 4 bases, with 9 bases between them. Germline CDR1 is KGHDR and CDR2 is SFDVKD.

This clonotype was recorded at least ten times. The chain uses TRBV7-9 and TRBJ2-6; D is possibly TRBD1 (6 bases). This CDR3 has 15 residues. Trimming left V 8 bases short and J 0 bases short, with 11 bases between. The germline V gene encodes CDR1 SEHNR and CDR2 FQNEAQ (reference sequence). In nucleotides, the CDR3 is TGTGCCAGCCCCGACAGGATCTCTGGGGCCAACGTCCTGACTTTC. It yields the protein CASPDRISGANVLTF.

This clonotype was recorded many times. The chain joins TRBV27 to TRBJ1-4; D gene ambiguous. Germline CDR1 MNHEY, CDR2 SMNVEV (reference sequence). The CDR3 spans 14 residues. Trimming removed 5 bases at V and 8 bases at J, with 15 bases between. This CDR3 is CASSPLLMAEKLFF. Here the CDR3 DNA reads TGTGCCAGCAGTCCCCTGTTGATGGCGGAAAAACTGTTTTTT.

This clonotype has only a few counts. This sequence joins TRBV7-9 and TRBJ2-1; perhaps TRBD2 as D (6 bases). Trimming removed 3 bases at V and 9 bases at J, with 12 bases between. This CDR3 contains 13 residues. Germline V CDR1 and CDR2: SEHNR, FQNEAQ (reference sequence). As DNA, the CDR3 is TGTGCCAGCAGCTTCGGCGGGGCACCTGAGCAGTTCTTC. Encoded protein: CASSFGGAPEQFF.

This clonotype was counted a few times. This sequence joins TRBV7-6 and TRBJ2-6, with D hard to call. Germline lookup yields CDR1 SGHVS and CDR2 FNYEAQ. V gave up 4 bases and J gave up 0 bases, with 7 bases separating them. This CDR3 is built from 15 residues. The chain's CDR3 is CASSSQFSGANVLTF. The CDR3 DNA reads TGTGCCAGCAGCTCACAGTTCTCTGGGGCCAACGTCCTGACTTTC.

This clonotype was seen only a few times. The chain has TRBV9 and TRBJ1-2; 12 bases are a match to TRBD1. V lost 3 bases, J lost 2 bases, and 2 bases stayed unmatched. CDR1 and CDR2 (germline): SGDLS, YYNGEE. The CDR3 spans 15 residues. Here the CDR3 reads CASSDGTGGNYGYTF. In nucleotides, the CDR3 is TGTGCCAGCAGCGACGGGACAGGGGGCAACTATGGCTACACCTTC.

This clonotype was detected a few times. This sequence joins TRBV24-1 and TRBJ2-7; D uncertain. The germline V gene has CDR1 KGHDR and CDR2 SFDVKD. Trimming pared 4 bases from V and 3 bases from J, leaving 3 bases between. The CDR3 is 11 residues long. CDR3 DNA: TGTGCCACCAGTGAGGGCTACGAGCAGTACTTC. Protein sequence: CATSEGYEQYF.

This clonotype was seen more than once but under ten times. V is TRBV12-3 or TRBV12-4 and J is TRBJ1-1; D gene ambiguous. Trimming removed 7 bases from V and 7 bases from J, with 10 bases in between. The CDR3 has 11 amino acids. The CDR3 nucleotides read TGTGCCAGCACCCTAAAGAGTGAAGCTTTCTTT. It translates to CASTLKSEAFF.

This clonotype was detected a few times. The chain's CDR3 is CASSQGQGQLSYEQYF. The CDR3 DNA sequence: TGCGCCAGCAGCCAAGGCCAGGGACAGTTATCCTACGAGCAGTACTTC. The chain recombines TRBV4-1 with TRBJ2-7; 7 nucleotides match TRBD1. Germline assignment: CDR1 MGHRA and CDR2 YSYEKL. The CDR3 extends over 16 amino acids. V shed 1 base, J shed 1 base, and the junction held 7 bases outside the gene matches.

The rearrangement links TRBV11-2 to TRBJ2-3; the match to TRBD2 covers 8 bases. Looked up from germline, CDR1 is SGHAT and CDR2 is FQNNGV. V shed 8 bases, J shed 4 bases, and the junction held 8 bases outside the gene matches. This CDR3 is 14 amino acids long. The CDR3 reads CASGPGLVPDTQYF. The CDR3 bases are TGTGCCAGCGGACCGGGACTAGTACCAGATACGCAGTATTTT.

Only a few counts were recorded for this clonotype. J is TRBJ2-1 and V is TRBV29-1; no clear D gene. Germline-derived CDR1 and CDR2 are SQVTM and ANQGSEA. Trimming took off 4 bases at V and 3 bases at J, with 13 bases between the two ends. The CDR3 spans 14 residues. CDR3 loop: CSVASRAYYNEQFF. In DNA form, the CDR3 reads TGCAGCGTTGCTTCCCGGGCGTACTACAATGAGCAGTTCTTC.

This sequence joins TRBV9 and TRBJ1-2, with TRBD1 matching 11 bases. Trimming took 3 bases from V and 4 from J; bases not matched to a gene: 11. The CDR3 runs to 17 residues. The germline gives CDR1 SGDLS, CDR2 YYNGEE. As DNA, the CDR3 is TGTGCCAGCAGCGCCAGTTATGGGACAGGGGGGCCCTATGGCTACACCTTC. It encodes CASSASYGTGGPYGYTF.

There are a few counts of this clonotype. The chain recombines TRBV25-1 with TRBJ1-1, with D unclear. The CDR3 totals 15 residues. Deletions cut 3 bases from V and 0 bases from J, with 11 bases between. Germline CDR1 MGHDK, CDR2 SYGVNS. This CDR3 is CASSEGKLVNTEAFF. CDR3 nucleotide sequence: TGTGCCAGCAGTGAGGGCAAACTGGTGAACACTGAAGCTTTCTTT.

The chain carries TRBV20-1 and TRBJ1-1; D unresolved. Germline-derived CDR1 and CDR2 are DFQATT and SNEGSKA (reference sequence). The CDR3 has 15 residues. V was pared by 2 bases and J by 0 bases, with 13 bases between. Written as DNA, the CDR3 is TGCAGTGCTAGATGGCTGGAAAACATGAACACTGAAGCTTTCTTT. This codes for CSARWLENMNTEAFF.

This clonotype was seen ten or more times. The chain joins TRBV7-6 to TRBJ2-2; the D gene is possibly TRBD2 (5 bases). Looked up from germline, CDR1 is SGHVS and CDR2 is FNYEAQ. The V end lost 3 bases, the J end lost 1 base, and 6 bases lay between the germline ends. The CDR3 extends over 14 amino acids. In nucleotides, the CDR3 is TGTGCCAGCAGCTTCGCGGGGAACACCGGGGAGCTGTTTTTT. Translation: CASSFAGNTGELFF. The full variable domain, with the rest looked up from reference TRBV7-6 and TRBJ2-2, is GAGVSQSPRYKVTKRGQDVALRCDPISGHVSLYWYRQALGQGPEFLTYFNYEAQQDKSGLPNDRFSAERPEGSISTLTIQRTEQRDSAMYRCASSFAGNTGELFFGEGSRLTVL.

The chain uses TRBV6-1 and TRBJ1-6; D call uncertain. The germline gives CDR1 MNHNS, CDR2 SASEGT. The CDR3 runs to 14 residues. V was clipped by 1 base and J by 4 bases, with 5 bases between them. The CDR3 nucleotides read TGTGCCAGCAGTGAAGTGGGATATAATTCACCCCTCCACTTT. Its translation is CASSEVGYNSPLHF.

This clonotype was found many times. The chain combines TRBV3-1 with TRBJ2-7, with D tentatively TRBD1 or TRBD2 (5 bases each). CDR3 size: 16 residues. The germline gives CDR1 LGHDT, CDR2 YNNKEL (reference sequence). V gave up 0 bases and J gave up 3 bases, with 15 bases separating them. Written as DNA, the CDR3 is TGTGCCAGCAGCCAAGAGTGGGGGTCCCCTTACTACGAGCAGTACTTC. Residues: CASSQEWGSPYYEQYF.

This clonotype was detected only a few times. The genes are TRBV13 and TRBJ1-3, with a tentative D call TRBD1 (5 bases). The CDR3 consists of 14 residues. Trimming took 5 bases from V and 2 from J, leaving 10 bases between them. The germline CDR1 and CDR2 sequences are PRHDT and FYEKMQ (reference sequence). CDR3 loop: CASSTGTAGNTIYF. CDR3 bases: TGTGCCAGCAGCACCGGGACGGCTGGAAACACCATATATTTT.

This clonotype was seen only a few times. This sequence joins TRBV5-1 and TRBJ2-7; D possibly corresponds to TRBD1 (5 bases). Looked up from germline, CDR1 is SGHRS and CDR2 is YFSETQ. Between the trimmed V and J ends, which lost 5 bases and 1 base, there was a span of 10 bases. The CDR3 is made up of 13 amino acids. CDR3 amino acids: CASRTQGSYEQYF. CDR3 sequence (DNA): TGCGCCAGCAGGACGCAGGGTTCCTACGAGCAGTACTTC.